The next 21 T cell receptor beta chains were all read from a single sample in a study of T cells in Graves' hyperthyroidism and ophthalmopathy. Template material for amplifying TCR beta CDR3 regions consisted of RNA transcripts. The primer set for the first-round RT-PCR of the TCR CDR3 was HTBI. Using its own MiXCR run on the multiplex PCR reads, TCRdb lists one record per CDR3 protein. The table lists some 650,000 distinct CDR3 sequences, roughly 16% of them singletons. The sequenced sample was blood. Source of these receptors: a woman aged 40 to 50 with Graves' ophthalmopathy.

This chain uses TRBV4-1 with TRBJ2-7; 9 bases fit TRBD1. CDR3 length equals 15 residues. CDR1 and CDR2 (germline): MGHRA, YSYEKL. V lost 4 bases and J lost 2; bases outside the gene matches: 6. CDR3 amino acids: CASSPRQGVAYEQYF. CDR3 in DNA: TGCGCCAGCAGCCCGAGACAGGGGGTAGCCTACGAGCAGTACTTC.

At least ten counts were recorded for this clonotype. In DNA, the CDR3 is TGCAGTGCTTCCCAAGGGGCTGGAGAGCAGCCCCAGCATTTT. Protein sequence: CSASQGAGEQPQHF. This chain connects TRBV20-1 to TRBJ1-5; TRBD1 might be the D (5 bases). Germline V gives CDR1 DFQATT, CDR2 SNEGSKA (reference sequence). This CDR3 has 14 amino acids. Trimming stripped 5 bases from V and 7 bases from J, with 18 bases between.

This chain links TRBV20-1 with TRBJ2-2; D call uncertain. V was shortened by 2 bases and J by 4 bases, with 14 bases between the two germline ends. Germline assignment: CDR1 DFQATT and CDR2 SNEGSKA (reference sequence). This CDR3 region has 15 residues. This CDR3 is CSARPPLALTGELFF. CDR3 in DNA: TGCAGTGCTAGACCCCCCTTAGCTCTCACCGGGGAGCTGTTTTTT.

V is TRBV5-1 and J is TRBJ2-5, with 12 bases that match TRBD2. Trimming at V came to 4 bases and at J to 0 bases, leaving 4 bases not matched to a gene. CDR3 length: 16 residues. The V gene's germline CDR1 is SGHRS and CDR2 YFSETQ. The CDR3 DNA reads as TGCGCCAGCAGCGTTGGACTAGCGGGACACCAAGAGACCCAGTACTTC. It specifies CASSVGLAGHQETQYF.

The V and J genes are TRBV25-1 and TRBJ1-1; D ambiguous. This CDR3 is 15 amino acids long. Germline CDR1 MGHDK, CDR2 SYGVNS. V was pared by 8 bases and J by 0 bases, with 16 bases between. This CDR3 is CASSGTEIMNTEAFF. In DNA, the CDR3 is TGTGCCAGCTCGGGTACAGAAATCATGAACACTGAAGCTTTCTTT. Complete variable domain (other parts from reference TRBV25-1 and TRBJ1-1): EADIYQTPRYLVIGTGKKITLECSQTMGHDKMYWYQQDPGMELHLIHYSYGVNSTEKGDLSSESTVSRIRTEHFPLTLESARPSHTSQYLCASSGTEIMNTEAFFGQGTRLTVV.

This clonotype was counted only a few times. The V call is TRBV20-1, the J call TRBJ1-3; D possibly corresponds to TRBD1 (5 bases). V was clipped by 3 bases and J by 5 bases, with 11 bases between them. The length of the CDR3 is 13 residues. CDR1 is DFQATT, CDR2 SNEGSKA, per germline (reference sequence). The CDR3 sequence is CSASEDTRNTIYF. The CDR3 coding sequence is TGCAGTGCTAGCGAGGACACAAGAAACACCATATATTTT.

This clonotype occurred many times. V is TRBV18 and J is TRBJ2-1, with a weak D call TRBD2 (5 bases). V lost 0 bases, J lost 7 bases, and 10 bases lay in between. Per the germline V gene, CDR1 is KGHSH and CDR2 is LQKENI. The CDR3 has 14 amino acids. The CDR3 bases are TGTGCCAGCTCACCACCGGCCGGGGTGAATGAGCAGTTCTTC. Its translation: CASSPPAGVNEQFF. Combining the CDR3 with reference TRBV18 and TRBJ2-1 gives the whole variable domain NAGVMQNPRHLVRRRGQEARLRCSPMKGHSHVYWYRQLPEEGLKFMVYLQKENIIDESGMPKERFSAEFPKEGPSILRIQQVVRGDSAAYFCASSPPAGVNEQFFGPGTRLTVL.

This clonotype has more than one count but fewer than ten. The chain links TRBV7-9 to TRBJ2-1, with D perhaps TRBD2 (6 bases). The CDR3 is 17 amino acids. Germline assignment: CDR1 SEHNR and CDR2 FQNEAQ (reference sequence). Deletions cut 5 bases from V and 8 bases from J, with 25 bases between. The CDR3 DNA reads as TGTGCCAGCAGCAACCCCGGTTGGACGGGAGTCGAGGATGAGCAGTTCTTC. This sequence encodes CASSNPGWTGVEDEQFF.

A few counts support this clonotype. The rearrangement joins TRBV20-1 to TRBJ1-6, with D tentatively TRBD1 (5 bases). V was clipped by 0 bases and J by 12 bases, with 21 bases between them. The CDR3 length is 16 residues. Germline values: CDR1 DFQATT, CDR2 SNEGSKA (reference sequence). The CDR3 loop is CSARDGGVGEFGPLHF. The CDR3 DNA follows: TGCAGTGCTAGAGACGGAGGGGTGGGTGAGTTCGGACCCCTCCACTTT.

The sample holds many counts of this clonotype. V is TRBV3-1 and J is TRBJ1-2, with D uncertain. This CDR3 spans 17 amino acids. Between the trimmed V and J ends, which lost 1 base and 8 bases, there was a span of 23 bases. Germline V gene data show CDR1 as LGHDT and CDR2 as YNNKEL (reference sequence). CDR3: CASSQGGNSSPQYGYTF. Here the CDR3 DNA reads TGTGCCAGCAGCCAAGGGGGAAACAGTAGCCCCCAATACGGCTACACCTTC.

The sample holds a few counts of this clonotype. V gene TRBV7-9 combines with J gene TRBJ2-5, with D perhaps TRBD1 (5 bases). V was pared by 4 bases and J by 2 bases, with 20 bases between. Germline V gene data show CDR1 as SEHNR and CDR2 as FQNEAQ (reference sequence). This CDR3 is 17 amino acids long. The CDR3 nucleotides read TGTGCCAGCAGCTCCCCGGCCCTTTGGACACAACAAGAGACCCAGTACTTC. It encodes CASSSPALWTQQETQYF.

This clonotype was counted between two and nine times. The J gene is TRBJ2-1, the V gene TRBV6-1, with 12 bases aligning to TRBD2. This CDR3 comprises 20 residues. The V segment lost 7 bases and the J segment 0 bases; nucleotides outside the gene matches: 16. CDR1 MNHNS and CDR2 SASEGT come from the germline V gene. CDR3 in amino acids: CASNSLAGGSTLSSYNEQFF. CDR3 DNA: TGTGCCAGCAACTCCCTAGCGGGAGGGTCCACCCTGAGCTCCTACAATGAGCAGTTCTTC.

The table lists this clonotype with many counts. CDR3 in DNA: TGTGCCAGCAGCTTCCCGGGAGAGATGTGGACTAGCGGGTCCAGTAGGATCTACGAGCAGTACTTC. Translated, it gives CASSFPGEMWTSGSSRIYEQYF. This sequence joins TRBV28 and TRBJ2-7; 11 bases line up with TRBD2. The V segment lost 6 bases and the J segment 3 bases; nucleotides outside the gene matches: 28. In germline, CDR1 is MDHEN, CDR2 SYDVKM. This CDR3 is built from 22 residues.

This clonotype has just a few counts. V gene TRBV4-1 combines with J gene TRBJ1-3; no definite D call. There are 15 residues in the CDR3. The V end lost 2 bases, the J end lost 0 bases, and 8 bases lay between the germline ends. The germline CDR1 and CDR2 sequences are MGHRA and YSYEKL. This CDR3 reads CASSQRHLSGNTIYF. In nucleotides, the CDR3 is TGCGCCAGCAGCCAACGACACCTCTCTGGAAACACCATATATTTT.

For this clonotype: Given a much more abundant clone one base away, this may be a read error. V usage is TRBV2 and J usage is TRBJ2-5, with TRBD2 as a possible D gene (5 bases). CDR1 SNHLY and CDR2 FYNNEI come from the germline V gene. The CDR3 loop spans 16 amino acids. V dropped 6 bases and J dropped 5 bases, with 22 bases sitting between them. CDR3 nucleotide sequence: TGTGCCAGCAGGAGGGTCGGGGTATCCCCCGGGGAGACCCAGTACTTC. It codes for CASRRVGVSPGETQYF.

CDR3: CSVETGGKGVFF. The CDR3 DNA is TGCAGCGTTGAAACAGGGGGGAAAGGGGTTTTCTTT. The chain combines TRBV29-1 with TRBJ1-1, with 8 bases fitting TRBD1. The J segment lost 13 bases and the V segment lost 2 bases, leaving 9 bases of the junction unmatched. The CDR3 has 12 amino acids. Germline V CDR1 and CDR2: SQVTM, ANQGSEA.

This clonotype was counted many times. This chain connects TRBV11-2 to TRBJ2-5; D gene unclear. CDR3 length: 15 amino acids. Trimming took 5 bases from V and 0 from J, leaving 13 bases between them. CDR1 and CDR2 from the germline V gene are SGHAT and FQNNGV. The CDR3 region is CASSPSDWYQETQYF. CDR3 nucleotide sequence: TGTGCCAGCAGCCCGAGTGACTGGTACCAAGAGACCCAGTACTTC. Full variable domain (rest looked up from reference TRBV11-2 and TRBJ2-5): EAGVAQSPRYKIIEKRQSVAFWCNPISGHATLYWYQQILGQGPKLLIQFQNNGVVDDSQLPKDRFSAERLKGVDSTLKIQPAKLEDSAVYLCASSPSDWYQETQYFGPGTRLLVL.

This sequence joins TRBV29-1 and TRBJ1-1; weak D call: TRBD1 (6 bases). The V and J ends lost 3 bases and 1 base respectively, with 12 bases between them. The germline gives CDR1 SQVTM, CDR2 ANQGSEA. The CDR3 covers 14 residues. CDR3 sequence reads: CSVELRTANTEAFF. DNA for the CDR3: TGCAGCGTTGAGTTAAGGACAGCGAACACTGAAGCTTTCTTT.

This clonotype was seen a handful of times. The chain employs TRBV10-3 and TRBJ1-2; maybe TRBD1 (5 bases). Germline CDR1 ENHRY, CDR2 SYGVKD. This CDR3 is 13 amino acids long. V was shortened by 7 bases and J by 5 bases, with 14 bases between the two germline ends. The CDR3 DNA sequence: TGTGCCATCAAATCTTCGGACATTTATGGCTACACCTTC. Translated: CAIKSSDIYGYTF.

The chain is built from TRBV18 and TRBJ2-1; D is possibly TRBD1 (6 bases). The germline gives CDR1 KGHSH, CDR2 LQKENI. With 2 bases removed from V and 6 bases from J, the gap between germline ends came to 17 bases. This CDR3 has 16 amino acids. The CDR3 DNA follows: TGTGCCAGCTCACCAACGGCTCTCCAGGGGTTCAATGAGCAGTTCTTC. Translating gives CASSPTALQGFNEQFF.

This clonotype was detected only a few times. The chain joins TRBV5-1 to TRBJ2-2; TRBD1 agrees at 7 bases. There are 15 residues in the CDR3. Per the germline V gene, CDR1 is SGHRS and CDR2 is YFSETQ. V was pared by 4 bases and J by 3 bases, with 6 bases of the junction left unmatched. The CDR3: CASSKQGDDTGELFF. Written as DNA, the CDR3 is TGCGCCAGCAGCAAGCAGGGGGATGACACCGGGGAGCTGTTTTTT.